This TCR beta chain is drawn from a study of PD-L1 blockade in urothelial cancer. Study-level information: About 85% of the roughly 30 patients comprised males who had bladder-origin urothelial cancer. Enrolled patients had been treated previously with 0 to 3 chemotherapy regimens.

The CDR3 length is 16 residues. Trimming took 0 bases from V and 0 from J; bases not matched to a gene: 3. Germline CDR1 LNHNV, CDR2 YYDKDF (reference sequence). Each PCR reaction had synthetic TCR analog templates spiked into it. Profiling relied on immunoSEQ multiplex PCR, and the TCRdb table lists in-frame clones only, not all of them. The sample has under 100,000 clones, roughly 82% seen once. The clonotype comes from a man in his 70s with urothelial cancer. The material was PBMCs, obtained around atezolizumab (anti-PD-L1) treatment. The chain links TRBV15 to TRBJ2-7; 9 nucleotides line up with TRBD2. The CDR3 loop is CATSREAGGFSYEQYF. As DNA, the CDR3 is TGTGCCACCAGCAGAGAGGCGGGAGGGTTCTCCTACGAGCAGTACTTC.